The next 20 T cell receptor beta chains were all read from a single sample in a study of blood T cells in healthy people across ages. The authors ran a second PCR of about 7 to 12 cycles using a sample-barcoded 5' primer and a J-beta primer mix. TCRdb re-called the 5' RACE reads through MiXCR, storing one row per CDR3 protein. The sample holds 800,000 or so distinct CDR3 sequences; 35% to 50% are singletons and the top ten take around 18%. The source material was blood. The receptors were sampled from a man aged 80 or over in good health.

This clonotype was detected a few times. The chain joins TRBV20-1 to TRBJ2-1, with 11 bases matching TRBD2. Germline assignment: CDR1 DFQATT and CDR2 SNEGSKA (reference sequence). The CDR3 contains 15 residues. Unmatched junction bases numbered 3, after V lost 0 bases and J lost 5 bases. CDR3 sequence reads: CSARDPLAGDNEQFF. CDR3 DNA sequence: TGCAGTGCTAGAGATCCACTAGCGGGAGACAATGAGCAGTTCTTC.

This chain joins TRBV28 and TRBJ2-3; 10 bases agree with TRBD1. The length of the CDR3 is 19 residues. V trimming: 2 bases; J trimming: 5 bases; junction bases outside the gene matches: 16. Germline V lookup: CDR1 MDHEN, CDR2 SYDVKM. The CDR3 bases are TGTGCCAGCAGTTTAACCTCGACAGGGGGCCGACGGGTTGGAGATACGCAGTATTTT. It encodes CASSLTSTGGRRVGDTQYF.

This clonotype came up many times. The chain couples TRBV30 to TRBJ2-1; no clear D. The germline V and J ends were trimmed by 1 base and 3 bases, with 13 bases remaining between them. Germline CDR1 is GTSNPN and CDR2 is SVGIG (reference sequence). This CDR3 contains 15 residues. The CDR3 coding sequence is TGTGCCTGGAGTGCAGGCCAACGTGGCTACAATGAGCAGTTCTTC. This codes for CAWSAGQRGYNEQFF.

Comment on this clonotype: This could be a read error, since a much larger clone is one nucleotide away. The chain has TRBV18 and TRBJ2-3, with D maybe TRBD2 (5 bases). CDR1 is KGHSH, CDR2 LQKENI, per germline. Trimming shortened V by 5 bases and J by 3 bases, and 9 bases separated the two germline ends. The CDR3 runs 13 residues. In nucleotides, the CDR3 is TGTGCCAGCTCAGCCGGGATTACAGATACGCAGTATTTT. Translated, it gives CASSAGITDTQYF.

The V gene is TRBV20-1, the J gene TRBJ2-7; perhaps TRBD2 as D (5 bases). The CDR3 has 16 amino acids. Germline V gene data show CDR1 as DFQATT and CDR2 as SNEGSKA (reference sequence). CDR3 sequence reads: CAVRGPSGRSSYEQYF. CDR3 sequence (DNA): TGCGCCGTGAGAGGCCCTAGTGGGAGATCTTCCTACGAGCAGTACTTC.

As concerns this clonotype: An end of the junction differs from the germline gene, which may be a read error. V and J are TRBV12-3 or TRBV12-4 and TRBJ1-3; D unclear. The CDR3 covers 14 residues. The CDR3, as DNA: TGTGCCAGCAGTAGCCTAAGGACTGGAACCACCATATATTTT. Encoded protein: CASSSLRTGTTIYF.

The rearrangement joins TRBV28 to TRBJ2-3; D is uncertain. V lost 6 bases to trimming and J lost 4 bases, with 17 bases between them. The CDR3 is 15 residues long. Per germline, CDR1 MDHEN and CDR2 SYDVKM. The CDR3 region has the DNA TGTGCCAGCAGCCACGTTGGGGATAGTTCAGATACGCAGTATTTT. Translating it yields CASSHVGDSSDTQYF. Complete variable domain (other parts from reference TRBV28 and TRBJ2-3): DVKVTQSSRYLVKRTGEKVFLECVQDMDHENMFWYRQDPGLGLRLIYFSYDVKMKEKGDIPEGYSVSREKKERFSLILESASTNQTSMYLCASSHVGDSSDTQYFGPGTRLTVL.

This sequence joins TRBV29-1 and TRBJ2-7; 8 positions match TRBD1. Germline CDR1 is SQVTM and CDR2 is ANQGSEA. Trimming cost V 2 bases and J 6 bases; bases outside gene matches: 9. The CDR3 runs to 14 residues. The CDR3 loop reads CSVEPGQAPSEQYF. As DNA, the CDR3 is TGCAGCGTTGAACCGGGACAGGCCCCTAGCGAGCAGTACTTC.

V is TRBV6-1 and J is TRBJ1-5; D uncertain. The V gene's germline CDR1 is MNHNS and CDR2 SASEGT. The CDR3 is 14 residues long. The V end was cut by 3 bases, the J end by 2 bases, with 8 bases between. The CDR3 sequence: CASSEDWGNQPQHF. For the CDR3, the DNA is TGTGCCAGCAGTGAGGATTGGGGCAATCAGCCCCAGCATTTT.

The CDR3 region has the DNA TGCAGTGCAAAGAGAGGACGGGAGGAGAACGAGCAGTACTTC. Amino acid sequence: CSAKRGREENEQYF. This rearrangement joins TRBV20-1 to TRBJ2-7; 7 bases map to TRBD2. CDR3 length equals 14 residues. CDR1 is DFQATT and CDR2 is SNEGSKA in the germline V gene (reference sequence). The ends lost 6 bases at V and 5 bases at J; junction bases unmatched: 13.

This clonotype was detected a few times. The chain uses TRBV11-1 and TRBJ1-5; D ambiguous. Germline CDR1 SGHAT, CDR2 FQDESV (reference sequence). This CDR3 has 13 residues. The V end lost 5 bases, the J end lost 3 bases, and 8 bases lay between the germline ends. In DNA form, the CDR3 reads TGTGCCAGCAGCAGGGAGTTCAATCAGCCCCAGCATTTT. The encoded protein is CASSREFNQPQHF. Looking up the rest from reference TRBV11-1 and TRBJ1-5 gives the full variable domain: EAEVAQSPRYKITEKSQAVAFWCDPISGHATLYWYRQILGQGPELLVQFQDESVVDDSQLPKDRFSAERLKGVDSTLKIQPAELGDSAMYLCASSREFNQPQHFGDGTRLSIL.

This clonotype was counted between two and nine times. V is TRBV19 and J is TRBJ2-6; no firm D call. Trimming cost V 3 bases and J 1 base, with 7 bases left between them. This CDR3 contains 15 residues. Germline V gives CDR1 LNHDA, CDR2 SQIVND (reference sequence). This chain's CDR3 is CASSINLSGANVLTF. Here the CDR3 DNA reads TGTGCCAGTAGTATCAACCTATCTGGGGCCAACGTCCTGACTTTC.

J is TRBJ2-1 and V is TRBV12-3 or TRBV12-4; D possibly corresponds to TRBD2 (6 bases). The V end lost 1 base, the J end lost 7 bases, and 20 bases lay between the germline ends. The CDR3 runs 17 residues. CDR3 DNA sequence: TGTGCCAGCAGTTTAGGGAGGGCCCCGCCGTGGGGGAATGAGCAGTTCTTC. Its protein product is CASSLGRAPPWGNEQFF.

Of note for this clonotype: This may arise from a read error, as a much more abundant clone is one base away. The V call is TRBV9, the J call TRBJ2-7; 9 bases line up with TRBD2. V was pared by 4 bases and J by 7 bases, with 12 bases of the junction left unmatched. Germline CDR1 SGDLS, CDR2 YYNGEE. The CDR3 sequence is 15 residues long. This CDR3 reads CASSPRLAAHNEQYF. Written as DNA, the CDR3 is TGTGCCAGCAGCCCCCGACTAGCGGCCCACAATGAGCAGTACTTC.

This sequence joins TRBV14 and TRBJ2-5; TRBD1 might be the D (5 bases). TRBJ2-7 matches the DNA end more closely, so the J call is doubtful. Germline assignment: CDR1 SGHDN and CDR2 FVKESK. The CDR3 contains 13 residues. The CDR3 loop is CASSQDFRGEQYF. CDR3 nucleotides: TGTGCCAGCAGCCAAGATTTTAGGGGCGAGCAGTACTTC.

This clonotype was detected a few times. The gene calls are TRBV7-2 and TRBJ2-5; 10 bases map to TRBD2. This CDR3 comprises 15 residues. Unmatched junction bases numbered 4, after V lost 6 bases and J lost 0 bases. The V gene's germline CDR1 is SGHTA and CDR2 FQGNSA. The CDR3, as DNA: TGTGCCAGCAGAGGAACTAGCGGGAACCAAGAGACCCAGTACTTC. Its translation: CASRGTSGNQETQYF.

This rearrangement joins TRBV20-1 to TRBJ2-7; D is uncertain. From germline, CDR1 is DFQATT and CDR2 SNEGSKA (reference sequence). The CDR3 is made up of 14 amino acids. V lost 6 bases and J lost 0, with 15 bases in between. The CDR3 loop is CSARPVSSSYEQYF. CDR3 nucleotide sequence: TGCAGTGCCAGACCAGTGTCGAGCTCCTACGAGCAGTACTTC.

This clonotype was detected once. The CDR3 DNA reads TGTGCCAGCCCTACGTCGGGACAGGGGAGTCCGTACTTC. It encodes CASPTSGQGSPYF. The genes are TRBV21-1 and TRBJ2-4; the table's D call TRBD1 went unverified against the DNA. TRBV21-1 is noted as a pseudogene. This CDR3 spans 13 amino acids.

The V gene is TRBV6-5, the J gene TRBJ2-5; TRBD1 might be the D (6 bases). In germline, CDR1 is MNHEY, CDR2 SVGAGI. The CDR3 extends over 13 amino acids. The V and J ends lost 6 bases and 1 base respectively, with 9 bases between them. The CDR3 region is CASRWTAQETQYF. CDR3 nucleotides: TGTGCCAGCAGATGGACAGCCCAAGAGACCCAGTACTTC.

On this clonotype itself: Given a much more abundant clone one base away, this may be a read error. The genes are TRBV7-2 and TRBJ2-7; TRBD1 is a possible D gene (6 bases). The CDR3 loop spans 15 amino acids. CDR1 is SGHTA and CDR2 is FQGNSA in the germline V gene. The ends were cut back, 3 bases at V and 2 bases at J, with 14 bases in the middle. This CDR3 reads CASSLWGQTAYEQYF. The DNA for the CDR3 is TGTGCCAGCAGCTTGTGGGGACAAACGGCCTACGAGCAGTACTTC.